This TCR beta chain derives from a study of OX40 agonist ivuxolimab in advanced cancers. Sequenced by immunoSEQ multiplex PCR; TCRdb stores in-frame clones only, minus some. In the table there are over 100,000 clones, 85% to 95% of which are singletons. The CDR3 extends over 13 amino acids. The junction had 6 bases not matched to a gene; V was cut back by 7 bases and J by 4 bases. The germline gives CDR1 MDHEN, CDR2 SYDVKM. Specimen: CD4+ or CD8+ T cells sorted from blood, collected in a trial of the OX40 agonist ivuxolimab. The gene calls are TRBV28 and TRBJ1-2; 7 positions agree with TRBD1. The sequence was obtained from an adult with an advanced solid tumor such as melanoma, head and neck, liver or kidney cancer. For the CDR3, the DNA is TGTGCCAGCATAGCCCGGGACAGCTATGGCTACACCTTC. This codes for CASIARDSYGYTF.